This T cell receptor (beta chain) came from a study of persistence of HIV-infected CD4 T cells. As for the study in general: A couple of participants gave one leukapheresis sample; others gave up to about 180 mL blood repeatedly. Findings and limits, study-wide: Degenerate expanded CDR3beta sequences were enriched among CMV- and Gag-responding cells. TCRbeta richness was lower in CMV- and Gag-responding cells than in anti-CD3/anti-CD28-responding cells.

Details on this clone: Its antigen is unidentified.

The immunoSEQ assay was version 4, run in survey mode. Template was genomic DNA at roughly 9.3 ng/uL, with up to roughly 1 ug used per sample. Assay used: immunoSEQ multiplex PCR; TCRdb lists only in-frame clones, some missing. The profile covers about 37,000 clones, with roughly 87% appearing a single time and about 1.3% taken by the ten largest. Cells were stimulated nonspecifically with anti-CD3/anti-CD28 magnetic beads. Sorting selected CD4+ T cells upregulating both CD40 ligand and CD69. Germline CDR1 SGHTA, CDR2 FQGNSA. Trimming removed 1 base from V and 7 bases from J, with 11 bases in between. CDR3 length: 15 residues.

Sequences were derived from CD4+ T cells sorted from PBMCs after approximately 18-hour stimulation, sampled from a patient who received antiretroviral therapy. The sequence derives from an adult man with HIV who was CMV-seropositive. The chain recombines TRBV7-2 with TRBJ1-6; D remains ambiguous. As DNA, the CDR3 is TGTGCCAGCAGCTTAGGAGAGGCCCAAAATTCACCCCTCCACTTT. Its protein product is CASSLGEAQNSPLHF.